The rows below give T cell receptor beta chains drawn from one sample of a study of cytomegalovirus exposure and HLA in healthy donors. Data came from immunoSEQ multiplex PCR; TCRdb stores just in-frame clones and leaves some out. In the table there are about 56,000 clones, around 90% of which are singletons. The sequencing sample was made of PBMCs. These receptors were taken from a young man in good health and CMV-seronegative. Both conserved end residues are trimmed from each CDR3.

j_call | v_call | cdr3_aa
TRBJ2-1 | TRBV5-1 | ASSFRGHEQF
TRBJ1-2 | TRBV4-1 | ASSQVPQGVGEDGYT
TRBJ1-5 | TRBV27 | ASSQTGVQPQH
TRBJ2-3 | TRBV15 | ATSRGGGTDTQY
TRBJ2-1 | TRBV7-2 | ASSLRTQNEQF
TRBJ1-3 | TRBV28 | ASSLQSRAIY
TRBJ2-1 | TRBV28 | ASSLPYEQF
TRBJ1-2 | TRBV7-6 | ASSLGQGRGYT
TRBJ2-7 | TRBV7-9 | ASSWDRGHYEQY
TRBJ1-1 | TRBV28 | ASSPPTGKNTEAF
TRBJ2-4 | TRBV7-3 | ASSRQGLDIQY
TRBJ2-4 | TRBV14 | ASSHGQGIIQY
TRBJ1-3 | TRBV28 | ASSFSDSVNTIY
TRBJ2-3 | TRBV6-4 | ASSDSGGTDTQY
TRBJ2-3 | TRBV7-8 | ASSPPGQVADTQY
TRBJ1-4 | TRBV28 | ASSSGTNEKLF
TRBJ2-1 | TRBV11-2 | ASSLRTSTNEQF
TRBJ2-7 | TRBV7-2 | ASREIAGVRTEQY
TRBJ2-7 | TRBV5-1 | ASSPGLAGSYEQY
TRBJ2-1 | TRBV28 | ASSMGLAPPNNEQF
TRBJ2-1 | TRBV5-6 | ASSLGLSNEQF
TRBJ2-3 | TRBV11-2 | ASSPGGQSTDTQY
TRBJ2-7 | TRBV7-2 | ASSFKPGQKPLAYEQY
TRBJ1-4 | TRBV27 | ASSSRGRVEKLF